A selection of T cell receptor beta chains follows, all from one sample in a study of shared clonotypes between healthy human individuals. Profiling relied on immunoSEQ multiplex PCR, and the TCRdb table lists in-frame clones only, not all of them. The sample has about 490,000 clones; 70% to 80% are singletons. Sequencing was done on a sample of PBMCs. These receptors were taken from a woman aged 40 to 55 in good health. Some clones in this sample may be carry-over from other donors' samples. Both conserved end residues are part of each CDR3. Each record gives: V gene, J gene, CDR3 protein.

V gene: TRBV28; J gene: TRBJ2-7; CDR3 protein: CASRQQGAYEQYF
V gene: TRBV5-6; J gene: TRBJ2-5; CDR3 protein: CASSLPSSEEETQYF
V gene: TRBV5-1; J gene: TRBJ2-1; CDR3 protein: CASSFSGTGIRINEQFF
V gene: TRBV6-5; J gene: TRBJ2-4; CDR3 protein: CASRMGGMDIQYF
V gene: TRBV7-2; J gene: TRBJ2-3; CDR3 protein: CASSLFDTQYF
V gene: TRBV6-4; J gene: TRBJ2-3; CDR3 protein: CASSDDSHTDTQYF
V gene: TRBV28; J gene: TRBJ1-1; CDR3 protein: CASSRRTGEAFF
V gene: TRBV7-2; J gene: TRBJ1-3; CDR3 protein: CASSPWTTVSGNTIYF
V gene: TRBV7-9; J gene: TRBJ2-7; CDR3 protein: CASSDRAEDEQYF
V gene: TRBV11-2; J gene: TRBJ2-2; CDR3 protein: CASKDWTGGTGELFF
V gene: TRBV27; J gene: TRBJ2-2; CDR3 protein: CASSTTGVSTGELFF
V gene: TRBV19; J gene: TRBJ2-5; CDR3 protein: CASSTPGTEQETQYF
V gene: TRBV9; J gene: TRBJ2-7; CDR3 protein: CASSPSTSGRAYEQYF
V gene: TRBV7-3; J gene: TRBJ2-1; CDR3 protein: CASSLRRERYNEQFF
V gene: TRBV6-5; J gene: TRBJ2-6; CDR3 protein: CASGSSGANVLTF
V gene: TRBV4-2; J gene: TRBJ2-5; CDR3 protein: CASSQDAGRVETQYF
V gene: TRBV5-4; J gene: TRBJ2-3; CDR3 protein: CASSSGLERSSTDTQYF
V gene: TRBV10-3; J gene: TRBJ2-3; CDR3 protein: CAISESQGDTDTQYF
V gene: TRBV13; J gene: TRBJ2-7; CDR3 protein: CASSLTPYSYEQYF
V gene: TRBV29-1; J gene: TRBJ2-1; CDR3 protein: CSAQIAGGSYNEQFF
V gene: TRBV6-1; J gene: TRBJ1-1; CDR3 protein: CASSDSTGAPTEAFF
V gene: TRBV5-1; J gene: TRBJ1-2; CDR3 protein: CASSWTGEAEGYTF
V gene: TRBV6-1; J gene: TRBJ2-2; CDR3 protein: CASSEVGFPGELFF
V gene: TRBV18; J gene: .; CDR3 protein: CASSPLGIRSYEQYF
V gene: TRBV6-5; J gene: TRBJ2-3; CDR3 protein: CASSPPGRTTDTQYF
V gene: TRBV19; J gene: TRBJ1-2; CDR3 protein: CASSIGRRYGYTF
V gene: TRBV19; J gene: TRBJ2-2; CDR3 protein: CASSTLPGTGELFF
V gene: TRBV7-2; J gene: TRBJ2-7; CDR3 protein: CASSLSGLESYEQYF
V gene: TRBV4-1; J gene: TRBJ2-7; CDR3 protein: CASSPDSGGFSSYEQYF
V gene: TRBV7-2; J gene: TRBJ2-6; CDR3 protein: CASSLSRRAGANVLTF
V gene: TRBV10-1; J gene: TRBJ1-4; CDR3 protein: CASSASGTGEREKLFF
V gene: TRBV19; J gene: TRBJ2-1; CDR3 protein: CASRRLARNNEQFF
V gene: TRBV19; J gene: TRBJ2-2; CDR3 protein: CASNIGGANTGELFF
V gene: TRBV6-1; J gene: TRBJ2-3; CDR3 protein: CASVLAGGPDTQYF
V gene: TRBV6-1; J gene: TRBJ1-1; CDR3 protein: CANADIHLNTEAFF
V gene: TRBV18; J gene: TRBJ2-7; CDR3 protein: CASSSAKEQYF
V gene: TRBV19; J gene: TRBJ2-2; CDR3 protein: CASSIEGFGQTKTGELFF
V gene: TRBV9; J gene: TRBJ1-2; CDR3 protein: CASSVDPSWGYTF
V gene: TRBV5-4; J gene: TRBJ1-5; CDR3 protein: CASSVDPFRQPQHF
V gene: TRBV28; J gene: TRBJ1-1; CDR3 protein: CASSIRDGEAFF
V gene: TRBV19; J gene: TRBJ1-5; CDR3 protein: CASSMISGQPQHF